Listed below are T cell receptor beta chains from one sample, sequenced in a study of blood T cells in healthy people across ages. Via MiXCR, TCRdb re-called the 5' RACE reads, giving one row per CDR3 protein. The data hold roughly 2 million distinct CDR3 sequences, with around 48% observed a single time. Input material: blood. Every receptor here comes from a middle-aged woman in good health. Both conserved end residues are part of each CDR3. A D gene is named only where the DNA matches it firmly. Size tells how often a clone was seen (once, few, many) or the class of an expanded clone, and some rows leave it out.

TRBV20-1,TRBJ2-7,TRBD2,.,TGCAGTGCTGTCCCGGGGGAGCGGGGGTTGTACGAGCAGTACTTC,CSAVPGERGLYEQYF
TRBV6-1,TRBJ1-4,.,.,TGTGCCAGCAGTCCCAACAGGTCAACTAATGAAAAACTGTTTTTT,CASSPNRSTNEKLFF
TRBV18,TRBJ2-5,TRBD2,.,TGTGCCAGCTCCCCGAACCCGGGACTAGCGGGGGTACAAGAGACCCAGTACTTC,CASSPNPGLAGVQETQYF
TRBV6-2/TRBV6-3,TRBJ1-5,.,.,TGTGCCCCGGGGGGAACCAGGCCCGGTCTGGGCAATCAGCCCCAGCATTTT,CAPGGTRPGLGNQPQHF
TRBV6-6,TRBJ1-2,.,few,TGTGCCAGCAGTTACCAAAAACAGGTCCTCTATGGCTACACCTTC,CASSYQKQVLYGYTF
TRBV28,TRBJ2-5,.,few,TGTGCCAGCAGTTGGGTAGCAACGGAGACCCAGTACTTC,CASSWVATETQYF
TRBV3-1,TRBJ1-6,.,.,TGTGCCAGCAGACGGCTCTTCAGCTCCTATAATTCACCCCTCCACTTT,CASRRLFSSYNSPLHF
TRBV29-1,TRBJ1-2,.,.,TGCAGCGTTGAAGAAAACCAGGAATTGTATGGCTACACCTTC,CSVEENQELYGYTF
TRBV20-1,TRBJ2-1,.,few,TGCAGTGCTAGATCAGTCGGGGGGCTGGGAAGTGAGCAGTTCTTC,CSARSVGGLGSEQFF
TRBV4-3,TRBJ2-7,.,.,TGCGCCAGCAGCCAAGAGAGGCAGTCTTTCTACGAGCAGTACTTC,CASSQERQSFYEQYF
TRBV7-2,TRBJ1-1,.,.,TGTACCAGCAGCTTAGTTCCAGGGCGCGCTGAAGCTTTCTTT,CTSSLVPGRAEAFF
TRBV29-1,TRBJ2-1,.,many,TGCAGCGTTGGGGCAGGGGATGAGCAGTTCTTC,CSVGAGDEQFF
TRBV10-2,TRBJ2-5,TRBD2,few,TGCGCCAGCAGCGATCCGGGACTAGGGGCGGAGACCCAGTACTTC,CASSDPGLGAETQYF
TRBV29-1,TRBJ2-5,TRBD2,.,TGCAGCGTTGAGAGTAGCGGGGGCACTACCCAGTACTTC,CSVESSGGTTQYF
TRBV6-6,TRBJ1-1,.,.,TGTGCCAGCCGCTACTCCGATCTGAACACTGAAGCTTTCTTT,CASRYSDLNTEAFF
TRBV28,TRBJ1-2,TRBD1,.,TGTGCCTGCAGTAGGTTGGACAGGGGGCTTGGCTACACCTTC,CACSRLDRGLGYTF
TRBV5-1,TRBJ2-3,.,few,TGCGCCAGCAGCAAGGACTCCTACACAGATACGCAGTATTTT,CASSKDSYTDTQYF
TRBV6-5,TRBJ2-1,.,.,TGTGCCAGCAGTTACTTACCAGGGGACCACAATGAGCAGTTCTTC,CASSYLPGDHNEQFF
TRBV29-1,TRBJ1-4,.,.,TGCAGCGTTGAGGTATATGAAAAACTGTTTTTT,CSVEVYEKLFF
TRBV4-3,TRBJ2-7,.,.,TGCGCCAGCAGCCAAGATGGCGAGTCCGACTACGAGCAGTACTTC,CASSQDGESDYEQYF
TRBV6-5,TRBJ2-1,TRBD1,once,TGTGCCAGCAGTACGAGGGGGACAGGGGACAATGAGCAGTTCTTC,CASSTRGTGDNEQFF
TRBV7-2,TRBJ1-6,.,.,TGTGCCAGCAGCAAAGGGGCAGCTGGGAGGAATTCACCCCTCCACTTT,CASSKGAAGRNSPLHF
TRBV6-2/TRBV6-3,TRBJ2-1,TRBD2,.,TGTGCCAGCAGTTACTTAGCGGGGGCCTCCTACAATGAGCAGTTCTTC,CASSYLAGASYNEQFF
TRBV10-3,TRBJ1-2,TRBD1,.,TGTGCCATCAGGACCGGGGACAGCGCTGGCTACACCTTC,CAIRTGDSAGYTF
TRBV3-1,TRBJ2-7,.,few,TGTGCCAGCAGCCAAGATCAAGGGGGAGGACATTACGAGCAGTACTTC,CASSQDQGGGHYEQYF